The entry below describes one TCR beta chain. CDR1 is MNHEY, CDR2 SVGAGI, per germline. Unmatched junction bases numbered 4, after V lost 2 bases and J lost 11 bases. This CDR3 has 13 residues. Libraries were prepared by immunoSEQ multiplex PCR; TCRdb keeps only in-frame clonotypes and omits some of them. The sample yields 70,000 or so clones, about 90% seen once. The data stem from a study of control samples from healthy donors and cancer patients. V and J are TRBV6-5 and TRBJ1-4, with 8 bases lining up with TRBD1. The clonotype was recovered from a man in his sixties with lung cancer. The specimen was PBMCs. The CDR3 protein is CASSYATGGKLFF. The CDR3 DNA sequence: TGTGCCAGCAGTTACGCAACAGGGGGGAAACTGTTTTTT.